The 25 T cell receptor beta chains presented below share a single source sample, sequenced in a study of blood T cell repertoires in COVID-19. The repertoire was sequenced with immunoSEQ multiplex PCR; TCRdb's copy has only in-frame clones and lacks some. This sample has roughly 160,000 clones, with more than 70% found just once. Specimen: peripheral blood. Every receptor here comes from a woman between 65 and 79 years old who had recovered from COVID-19.

The V gene is TRBV5-4, the J gene TRBJ1-5; 8 bases are a match to TRBD1. CDR1 is SGHNT, CDR2 YYREEE, per germline (reference sequence). The CDR3 spans 15 residues. Trimming removed 3 bases from V and 2 bases from J; junction bases left unmatched: 4. This chain's CDR3 is CASSYRGDGNQPQHF. CDR3 nucleotide sequence: TGTGCCAGCAGCTACAGGGGGGACGGCAATCAGCCCCAGCATTTT.

This clone has more than one count but fewer than ten. The chain carries TRBV9 and TRBJ1-3, with 7 positions matching TRBD1. The ends lost 3 bases at V and 0 bases at J; junction bases unmatched: 6. This CDR3 comprises 16 residues. Germline CDR1 reads SGDLS; CDR2 reads YYNGEE. CDR3 in amino acids: CASSARQGSSGNTIYF. CDR3 coding DNA: TGTGCCAGCAGCGCCCGACAGGGATCCTCTGGAAACACCATATATTTT.

This clone was found a few times. The chain joins TRBV5-1 to TRBJ1-1; the D is unclear. Per the germline V gene, CDR1 is SGHRS and CDR2 is YFSETQ. The length of the CDR3 is 14 residues. Trimming left V 1 base short and J 1 base short, with 8 bases between. The CDR3 region is CASSLNAENTEAFF. The CDR3, as DNA: TGCGCCAGCAGCTTGAACGCAGAGAACACTGAAGCTTTCTTT.

The CDR3 reads CASKQGGSYEQYF. The CDR3 DNA sequence: TGTGCCAGCAAGCAGGGGGGATCCTACGAGCAGTACTTC. The chain has TRBV12-3 or TRBV12-4 and TRBJ2-7; the D gene is possibly TRBD1 (7 bases). The V end was cut by 7 bases, the J end by 1 base, with 11 bases between. The CDR3 sequence is 13 residues long.

The chain is built from TRBV6-7 and TRBJ1-3; TRBD1 matches at 7 bases. TRBV6-7 is an open reading frame, and its role is uncertain. The CDR3 extends over 19 amino acids. With V trimmed by 6 bases and J by 1 base, 18 bases remained unmatched. As DNA, the CDR3 is TGTGCCAGCAGGTCGGGGTATCGTAGGGACAGCGCTTCTGGAAACACCATATATTTT. The encoded protein is CASRSGYRRDSASGNTIYF.

This clone was counted once. The junction does not match germline at one end; this may be a read error. The V gene is TRBV18, the J gene TRBJ2-1; TRBD2 might be the D (5 bases). CDR1 is KGHSH, CDR2 LQKENI, per germline. The CDR3 consists of 18 residues. CDR3 sequence reads: CASSPPGVSGSSYNEQFF. The DNA for the CDR3 is TGTGCCAGCTCCCCACCCGGGGTCAGCGGCTCTTCCTACAATGAGCAGTTCTTC.

This clone appeared a single time. V is TRBV18 and J is TRBJ2-7, with a tentative D call TRBD1 (5 bases). Trimming removed 3 bases from V and 5 bases from J, with 11 bases in between. CDR1 and CDR2 (germline): KGHSH, LQKENI. The CDR3 sequence is 13 residues long. CDR3 nucleotide sequence: TGTGCCAGCTCACCCGAGTGGGGCCACGAGCAGTACTTC. This translates into CASSPEWGHEQYF.

This chain uses TRBV29-1 with TRBJ2-1; a possible D gene is TRBD2 (7 bases). Germline CDR1 is SQVTM and CDR2 is ANQGSEA. The V end lost 3 bases, the J end lost 6 bases, and 15 bases lay between the germline ends. This CDR3 is built from 14 residues. The CDR3 spells CSVDEGGGPNEQFF. The CDR3 region has the DNA TGCAGCGTTGATGAGGGCGGGGGCCCCAATGAGCAGTTCTTC.

The gene calls are TRBV25-1 and TRBJ2-7; possible D gene TRBD1, 6 bases. Looked up from germline, CDR1 is MGHDK and CDR2 is SYGVNS. The CDR3 spans 13 residues. With 6 bases removed from V and 9 bases from J, the gap between germline ends came to 18 bases. Here the CDR3 reads CASRPTGRPGQYF. Here the CDR3 DNA reads TGTGCCAGCAGACCCACAGGGAGACCCGGGCAGTACTTC.

The chain has TRBV3-1 (or the pseudogene TRBV3-2) and TRBJ2-5; no reliable D call. The germline CDR1 and CDR2 sequences are LGHDT and YNNKEL (reference sequence). The CDR3 totals 12 residues. The V end lost 4 bases, the J end lost 5 bases, and 8 bases lay between the germline ends. The CDR3 DNA reads TGTGCCAGCAGCCCTCTGAGGGAGACCCAGTACTTC. Translated: CASSPLRETQYF.

The chain recombines TRBV11-1 with TRBJ2-7, with D possibly matching TRBD1 (6 bases). V lost 4 bases, J lost 1 base, and 8 bases lay in between. The germline gives CDR1 SGHAT, CDR2 FQDESV (reference sequence). The CDR3 consists of 13 residues. CDR3 in amino acids: CASSSGQSYEQYF. CDR3 in DNA: TGTGCCAGCAGCTCAGGACAGTCCTACGAGCAGTACTTC.

This clone has just one count. This chain connects TRBV14 to TRBJ2-7, with a possible D match to TRBD1 (6 bases). Germline V gene sequence: CDR1 SGHDN, CDR2 FVKESK. V lost 4 bases to trimming and J lost 2 bases, with 12 bases between them. The CDR3 is 14 residues long. The CDR3 sequence: CASSPQTGPYEQYF. Written as DNA, the CDR3 is TGTGCCAGCAGCCCCCAGACAGGCCCCTACGAGCAGTACTTC.

V is TRBV3-1 (or the pseudogene TRBV3-2) and J is TRBJ1-1; D remains unclear. Trimming took 0 bases from V and 6 from J, leaving 14 bases between them. The CDR3 loop spans 15 amino acids. Germline V lookup: CDR1 LGHDT, CDR2 YNNKEL (reference sequence). CDR3 sequence reads: CASSQDLGRAPEAFF. The CDR3 nucleotides are TGTGCCAGCAGCCAAGATTTAGGGAGGGCCCCTGAAGCTTTCTTT.

The chain recombines TRBV5-8 with TRBJ1-3; maybe TRBD1 (5 bases). Germline V gene lookup returns CDR1 SGHTS and CDR2 YDEGEE. The CDR3 has 15 residues. V was trimmed by 4 bases and J by 4 bases, leaving 15 bases between them. The CDR3 nucleotides are TGTGCCAGCAGCACCACCGGGACTTCGGGAAACACCATATATTTT. Amino acids: CASSTTGTSGNTIYF.

The chain couples TRBV7-2 to TRBJ1-1, with D tentatively TRBD1 (5 bases). In germline, CDR1 is SGHTA, CDR2 FQGNSA. The CDR3 totals 14 residues. V shed 7 bases and J shed 4 bases, with 16 bases lying between them. The CDR3 loop is CASTSAGGVTEAFF. The DNA of the CDR3 is TGTGCCAGCACCTCAGCTGGGGGGGTCACTGAAGCTTTCTTT.

This clone is a singleton in its sample. V usage is TRBV9 and J usage is TRBJ2-7; D may be TRBD2 (7 bases). Trimming removed 0 bases at V and 5 bases at J, with 21 bases between. Germline V gene sequence: CDR1 SGDLS, CDR2 YYNGEE. There are 17 residues in the CDR3. The CDR3 sequence is CASSVALGGQGRDEQYF. For the CDR3, the DNA is TGTGCCAGCAGCGTAGCTTTGGGGGGGCAGGGTCGCGACGAGCAGTACTTC.

A few counts support this clone. The chain uses TRBV30 and TRBJ1-1; 7 positions match TRBD1. Germline trimming cut 0 bases from V and 11 bases from J; bases unmatched to any gene: 12. From germline, CDR1 is GTSNPN and CDR2 SVGIG (reference sequence). The CDR3 spans 14 residues. The CDR3 loop is CAWSVGGQGVGAFF. The CDR3 DNA is TGTGCCTGGAGTGTAGGGGGTCAGGGGGTTGGTGCTTTCTTT. The variable domain in full, completed from reference TRBV30 and TRBJ1-1, reads SQTIHQWPATLVQPVGSPLSLECTVEGTSNPNLYWYRQAAGRGLQLLFYSVGIGQISSEVPQNLSASRPQDRQFILSSKKLLLSDSGFYLCAWSVGGQGVGAFFGQGTRLTVV.

V is TRBV6-5 and J is TRBJ2-1, with 7 bases aligning to TRBD1. Germline assignment: CDR1 MNHEY and CDR2 SVGAGI. The junction had 8 bases not matched to a gene; V was cut back by 5 bases and J by 7 bases. This CDR3 contains 14 residues. The CDR3 here is CASSPGTAWNEQFF. The CDR3 coding sequence is TGTGCCAGCAGTCCCGGGACAGCCTGGAATGAGCAGTTCTTC.

The genes are TRBV28 and TRBJ2-1, with 11 nucleotides matching TRBD1. With V trimmed by 6 bases and J by 7 bases, 8 bases remained unmatched. The CDR3 is made up of 15 amino acids. Looked up from germline, CDR1 is MDHEN and CDR2 is SYDVKM. In nucleotides, the CDR3 is TGTGCCAGCAGCCCCGGACAGGGGGCGGCTAATGAGCAGTTCTTC. Translating it yields CASSPGQGAANEQFF.

The chain links TRBV7-2 to TRBJ1-6; D might be TRBD1 (6 bases). Germline V lookup: CDR1 SGHTA, CDR2 FQGNSA. Trimming removed 7 bases at V and 7 bases at J, with 14 bases between. The CDR3 extends over 14 amino acids. CDR3: CASTPDRTNSPLHF. CDR3 DNA: TGTGCCAGCACCCCGGACAGAACCAATTCACCCCTCCACTTT.

DNA for the CDR3: TGTGCCAGCAGTTTACGGACTGATCAGCCCCAGCATTTT. Translation: CASSLRTDQPQHF. The genes are TRBV12-3 or TRBV12-4 and TRBJ1-5, with D unresolved. V lost 2 bases, J lost 5 bases, and 7 bases lay in between. The CDR3 covers 13 residues.

This chain links TRBV6-5 with TRBJ1-2; possible D gene TRBD1, 6 bases. This CDR3 spans 15 amino acids. Germline CDR1 reads MNHEY; CDR2 reads SVGAGI. Trimming shortened V by 6 bases and J by 7 bases, and 21 bases separated the two germline ends. CDR3 sequence: CASSRGVVGAGGYTF. CDR3 nucleotide sequence: TGTGCCAGCAGCCGGGGGGTTGTGGGGGCGGGTGGCTACACCTTC.

J is TRBJ1-2 and V is TRBV28, with a tentative D call TRBD1 (5 bases). Trimming stripped 4 bases from V and 6 bases from J, with 15 bases between. Germline values: CDR1 MDHEN, CDR2 SYDVKM. CDR3 length: 14 amino acids. CDR3: CASSSPQGRDGYTF. For the CDR3, the DNA is TGTGCCAGCAGTTCCCCCCAGGGTAGAGATGGCTACACCTTC.

V is TRBV27 and J is TRBJ2-3, with D maybe TRBD1 (6 bases). Germline lookup yields CDR1 MNHEY and CDR2 SMNVEV (reference sequence). V was trimmed by 6 bases and J by 5 bases, leaving 18 bases between them. The CDR3 sequence is 15 residues long. CDR3 loop: CASSPGHPNIDTQYF. The CDR3 DNA follows: TGTGCCAGCAGCCCGGGACACCCAAACATAGATACGCAGTATTTT.

This clone has a handful of counts. The gene calls are TRBV29-1 and TRBJ1-1; D perhaps matches TRBD1 (6 bases). Germline V gene data show CDR1 as SQVTM and CDR2 as ANQGSEA. The CDR3 totals 14 residues. V was clipped by 6 bases and J by 4 bases, with 18 bases between them. DNA for the CDR3: TGCAGCGTAGTAAGTACAGGGTTGAGCACTGAAGCTTTCTTT. Its translation: CSVVSTGLSTEAFF.